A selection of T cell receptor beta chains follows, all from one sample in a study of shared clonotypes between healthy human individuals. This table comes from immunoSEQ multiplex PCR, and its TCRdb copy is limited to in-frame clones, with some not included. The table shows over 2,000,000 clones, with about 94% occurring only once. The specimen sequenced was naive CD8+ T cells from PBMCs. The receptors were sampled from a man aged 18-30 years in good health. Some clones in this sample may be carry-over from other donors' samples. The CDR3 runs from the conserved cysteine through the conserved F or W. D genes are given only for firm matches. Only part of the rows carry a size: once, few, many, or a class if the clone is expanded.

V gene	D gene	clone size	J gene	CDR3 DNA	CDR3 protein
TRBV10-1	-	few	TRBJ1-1	TGCGCCAGCAGTGAGTCGAAGACTTTGGGAGCTTTCTTT	CASSESKTLGAFF
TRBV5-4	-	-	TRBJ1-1	TGTGCCGCCGAGGGGGGAGGGAGGACTGAAGCTTTCTTT	CAAEGGGRTEAFF
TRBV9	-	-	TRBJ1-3	TGTGCCAGCAGCGCCTGGGGGGGAAGTGTAGACACCATATATTTT	CASSAWGGSVDTIYF
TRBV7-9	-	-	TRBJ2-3	TGTGCCAGCAGCCGCCGGGACACCCCTAGCACAGATACGCAGTATTTT	CASSRRDTPSTDTQYF
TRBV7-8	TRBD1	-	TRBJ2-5	TGTGCCAGCAGCCCCCGGACAGGACGGCTCCAAGAGACCCAGTACTTC	CASSPRTGRLQETQYF
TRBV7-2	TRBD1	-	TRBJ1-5	TGTGCCAGCAGTACCGACAGGGACCCCTATCAGCCCCAGCATTTT	CASSTDRDPYQPQHF
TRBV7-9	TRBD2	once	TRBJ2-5	TGTGCCAGCAGTTTCCTTCTAGCGGGAGGAGAGACCCAGTACTTC	CASSFLLAGGETQYF
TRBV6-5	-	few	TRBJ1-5	TGTGCCAGCAGCCCAGACAGCTATCAGCCCCAGCATTTT	CASSPDSYQPQHF
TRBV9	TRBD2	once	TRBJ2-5	TGTGCCAGCAGCGCGAGCGGGAGTCCCCCAGAGACCCAGTACTTC	CASSASGSPPETQYF
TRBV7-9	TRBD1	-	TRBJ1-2	TGTGCCAGCAGTCGACAGGGATACTATGGCTACACCTTC	CASSRQGYYGYTF
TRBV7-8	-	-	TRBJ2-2	TGTGCCAGCAGCCCTACTAACACCGGGGAGCTGTTTTTT	CASSPTNTGELFF
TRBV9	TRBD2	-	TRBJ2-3	TGTGCCAGCAGCCCCCGAGCGGGAGGGTCCACAGATACGCAGTATTTT	CASSPRAGGSTDTQYF
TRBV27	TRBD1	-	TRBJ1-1	TGTGCCAGCAGTATAAGGACAGGGGCCGAGGCTTTCTTT	CASSIRTGAEAFF
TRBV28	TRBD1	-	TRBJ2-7	TGTGCCAGCAGTCTCGGACAGGCTGACTACGAGCAGTACTTC	CASSLGQADYEQYF
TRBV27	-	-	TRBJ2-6	TGTGCCAGCAGTTCGGGGACGTACCCCTCTGGGGCCAACGTCCTGACTTTC	CASSSGTYPSGANVLTF
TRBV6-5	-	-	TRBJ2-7	TGTGCCAGCAGTTACCGCCAGGGCGGCGAGCAGTACTTC	CASSYRQGGEQYF
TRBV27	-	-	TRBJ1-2	TGTGCCAGCAGTCCGGCGAGGGGATTTGCTAACTATGGCTACACCTTC	CASSPARGFANYGYTF
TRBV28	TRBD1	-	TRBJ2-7	TGTGCCAGCAGTGGGACAGACTCCTACGAGCAGTACTTC	CASSGTDSYEQYF
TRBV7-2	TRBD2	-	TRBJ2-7	TGTGCCAGCAGCTTAGGAGCGTGGGGCGGGAGGCCCTACGAGCAGTACTTC	CASSLGAWGGRPYEQYF
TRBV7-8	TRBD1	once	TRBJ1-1	TGTGCCAGCCACAGGGGGAGTAGGAACACTGAAGCTTTCTTT	CASHRGSRNTEAFF
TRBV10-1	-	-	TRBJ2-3	TGCGCCAGCAGTGTTTGGACTACCCTTGACACAGATACGCAGTATTTT	CASSVWTTLDTDTQYF
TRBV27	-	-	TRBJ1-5	TGTGCCAGCGGCTCCACCAGAGGAGGCAATCAGCCCCAGCATTTT	CASGSTRGGNQPQHF
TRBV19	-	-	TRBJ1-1	TGTGCCAGTAGTATCGGCAGGGGCACTGAAGCTTTCTTT	CASSIGRGTEAFF
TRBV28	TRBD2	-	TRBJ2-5	TGTGCCAGCAGTTTACGCGTTAGCGGGAATCAAGAGACCCAGTACTTC	CASSLRVSGNQETQYF
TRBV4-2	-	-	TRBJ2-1	TGTGCCAGCAGCCAAGCTGCGTTTTGGGGGAGCTCCTACAATGAGCAGTTCTTC	CASSQAAFWGSSYNEQFF
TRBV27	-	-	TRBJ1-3	TGTGCCAGCAGTACCCGGGACATAGGAAACACCATATATTTT	CASSTRDIGNTIYF
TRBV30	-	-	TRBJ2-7	TGTGCCTGGAGCGAAGGGGGATACGAGCAGTACTTC	CAWSEGGYEQYF
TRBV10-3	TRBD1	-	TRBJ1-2	TGTGCCATCAGGACTTGGGACAGGGGATTAGAGGAAGGCTACACCTTC	CAIRTWDRGLEEGYTF
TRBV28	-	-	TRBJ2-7	TGTGCCAGCAGTTTCGGACAATCCTACTACGAGCAGTACTTC	CASSFGQSYYEQYF
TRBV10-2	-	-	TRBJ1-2	TGCGCCAGCAGTGTCAGGGCAGGGGATAACTATGGCTACACCTTC	CASSVRAGDNYGYTF
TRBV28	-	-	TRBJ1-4	TGTGCCAGCAGTTTAGGCACAGGGAGGAGTGAAAAACTGTTTTTT	CASSLGTGRSEKLFF
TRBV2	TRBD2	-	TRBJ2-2	TGTGCCAGCAGTGAACCCAGCGGGGCGAACACCGGGGAGCTGTTTTTT	CASSEPSGANTGELFF
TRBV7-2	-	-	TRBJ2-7	TGTGCCAGCAGCTCCCCTGGGGGGAGCTCCTACGAGCAGTACTTC	CASSSPGGSSYEQYF
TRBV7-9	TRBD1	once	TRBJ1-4	TGTGCCAGCAGCTCTAGGGACAGGGGGTATGAAAAACTGTTTTTT	CASSSRDRGYEKLFF
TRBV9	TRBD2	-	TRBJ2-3	TGTGCCAGCAGCGTAGCGGGACTACCCCCCACAGATACGCAGTATTTT	CASSVAGLPPTDTQYF
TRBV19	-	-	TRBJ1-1	TGTGCCAGTAGTATGTCCCCCCCAGGCACTGAAGCTTTCTTT	CASSMSPPGTEAFF
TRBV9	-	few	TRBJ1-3	TGTGCCAGCAGCCTAAACGGGGGGAACACCATATATTTT	CASSLNGGNTIYF
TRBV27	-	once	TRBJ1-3	TGTGCCAGCAGTTTAGATGGCACGTCTGGAAACACCATATATTTT	CASSLDGTSGNTIYF
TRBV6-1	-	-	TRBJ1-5	TGTGCCAGCAGTGAATGGCCAGGGGCAAATCAGCCCCAGCATTTT	CASSEWPGANQPQHF
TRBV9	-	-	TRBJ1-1	TGTGCCAGCAGCGTAGGGAGACAGACTGAAGCTTTCTTT	CASSVGRQTEAFF
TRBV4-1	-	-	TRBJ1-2	TGCGCCAGCAGCCAAAGGACGGGAGCTAACTATGGCTACACCTTC	CASSQRTGANYGYTF
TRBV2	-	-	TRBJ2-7	TGTGCCAGCGAAGACAGGACCTACTACGAGCAGTACTTC	CASEDRTYYEQYF
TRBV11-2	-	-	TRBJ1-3	TGTGCCAGCAGCTTACAGGGCCGGCTTCTTTTCTCTGGAAACACCATATATTTT	CASSLQGRLLFSGNTIYF
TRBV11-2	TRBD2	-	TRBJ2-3	TGTGCCAGCAGCTCCGCCGGGACTACCTTGGGGGCGCAGTATTTT	CASSSAGTTLGAQYF
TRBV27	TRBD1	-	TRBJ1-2	TGTGCCAGCAGAACGGACAGGGTCTCTGGCTACACCTTC	CASRTDRVSGYTF
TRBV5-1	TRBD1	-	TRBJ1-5	TGCGCCAGCAGCTTGGCGACAGGGGACAATCAGCCCCAGCATTTT	CASSLATGDNQPQHF
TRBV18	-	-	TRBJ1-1	TGTGCCAGCTCACCGACGGGACAAGAAGCTTTCTTT	CASSPTGQEAFF
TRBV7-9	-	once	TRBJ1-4	TGTGCCAGCAGCCGAGGCAGTCAGGCCGGGCTGTTTTTT	CASSRGSQAGLFF
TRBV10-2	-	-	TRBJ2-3	TGCGCCAGCAGTGAGGGACACAGCCGGGATACGCAGTATTTT	CASSEGHSRDTQYF